This T cell receptor beta chain was recovered during a study of blood T cell repertoires in COVID-19. About the study: The cDNA or gDNA used as material had been derived from T cells, B-cell-depleted T cells, or PBMCs.

The table lists this clone with many counts. In the source study's methods: Cell counts per sample came from amplifying reference gene primers. Only in-frame clones appear in the TCRdb table, and some are missing; sequencing was by immunoSEQ multiplex PCR. Clone size and V and J calls were adopted from that table, with D and trimming inferred from the DNA. The sample has about 73,000 clones, more than 60% seen once. The CDR3 has 16 residues. The trim removed 2 bases at V and 9 bases at J, leaving 15 bases unmatched. The chain couples TRBV5-3 to TRBJ2-5; 8 bases fit TRBD2. TRBV5-3 is an ORF, with its function uncertain. The sequenced sample was peripheral blood. The TCR was taken from a man in his fifties or sixties with acute or convalescent COVID-19. CDR3 DNA: TGTGCCAGAAGCTTCAGGGCGGGGGGTACCGTTGTCGCCCAGTACTTC. It codes for CARSFRAGGTVVAQYF.